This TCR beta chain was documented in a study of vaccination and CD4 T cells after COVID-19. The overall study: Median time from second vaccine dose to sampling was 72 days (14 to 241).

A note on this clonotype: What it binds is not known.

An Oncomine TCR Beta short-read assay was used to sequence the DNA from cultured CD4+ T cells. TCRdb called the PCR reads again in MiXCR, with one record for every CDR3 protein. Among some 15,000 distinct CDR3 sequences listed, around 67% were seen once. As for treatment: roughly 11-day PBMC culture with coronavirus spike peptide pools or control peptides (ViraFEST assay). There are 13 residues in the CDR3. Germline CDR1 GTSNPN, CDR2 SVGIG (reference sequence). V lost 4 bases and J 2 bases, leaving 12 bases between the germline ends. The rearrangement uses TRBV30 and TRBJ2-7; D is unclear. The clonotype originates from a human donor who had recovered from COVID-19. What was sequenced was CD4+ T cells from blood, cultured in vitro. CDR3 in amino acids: CAWNPTVTYEQYF. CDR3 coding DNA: TGTGCCTGGAATCCAACAGTCACCTACGAGCAGTACTTC.